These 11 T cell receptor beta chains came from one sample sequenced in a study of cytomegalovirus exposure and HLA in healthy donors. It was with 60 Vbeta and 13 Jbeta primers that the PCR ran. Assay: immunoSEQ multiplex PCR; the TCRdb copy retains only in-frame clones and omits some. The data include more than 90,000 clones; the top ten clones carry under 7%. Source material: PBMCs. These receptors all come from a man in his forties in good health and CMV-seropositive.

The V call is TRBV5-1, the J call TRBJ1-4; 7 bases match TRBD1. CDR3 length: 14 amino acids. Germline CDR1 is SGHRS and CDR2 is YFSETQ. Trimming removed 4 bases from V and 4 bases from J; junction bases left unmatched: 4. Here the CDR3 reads CASSPGQLNEKLFF. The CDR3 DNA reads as TGCGCCAGCAGCCCGGGACAGCTTAATGAAAAACTGTTTTTT.

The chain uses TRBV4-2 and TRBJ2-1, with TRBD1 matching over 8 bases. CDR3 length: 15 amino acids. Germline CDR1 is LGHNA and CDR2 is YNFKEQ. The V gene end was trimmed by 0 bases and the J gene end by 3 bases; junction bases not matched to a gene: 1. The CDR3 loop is CASSQEDRGYNEQFF. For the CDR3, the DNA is TGTGCCAGCAGCCAAGAAGACAGGGGCTACAATGAGCAGTTCTTC.

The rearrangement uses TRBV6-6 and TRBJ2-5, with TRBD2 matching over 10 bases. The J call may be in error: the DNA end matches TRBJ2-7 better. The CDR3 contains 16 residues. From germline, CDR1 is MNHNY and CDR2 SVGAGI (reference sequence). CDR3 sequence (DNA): TGTGCCAGCAGTCTCCACGTCAGCGGGAGGGGGTACGAGCAGTACTTC. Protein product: CASSLHVSGRGYEQYF.

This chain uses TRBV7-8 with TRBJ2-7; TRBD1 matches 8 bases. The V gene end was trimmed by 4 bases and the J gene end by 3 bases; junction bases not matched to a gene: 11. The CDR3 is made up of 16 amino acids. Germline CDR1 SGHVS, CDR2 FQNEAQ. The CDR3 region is CASSSALRTGSYEQYF. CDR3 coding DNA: TGTGCCAGCAGCTCTGCGTTAAGGACAGGGAGCTACGAGCAGTACTTC.

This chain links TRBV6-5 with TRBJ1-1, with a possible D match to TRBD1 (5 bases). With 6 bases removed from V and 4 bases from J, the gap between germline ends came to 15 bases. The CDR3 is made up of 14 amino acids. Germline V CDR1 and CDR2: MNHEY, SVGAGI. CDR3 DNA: TGTGCCAGCAGGGCGGCGGGGGTAACCACTGAAGCTTTCTTT. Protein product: CASRAAGVTTEAFF.

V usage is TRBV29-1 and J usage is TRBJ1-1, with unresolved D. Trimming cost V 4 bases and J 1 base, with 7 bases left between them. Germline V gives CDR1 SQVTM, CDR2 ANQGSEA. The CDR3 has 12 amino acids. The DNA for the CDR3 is TGCAGCGTTGTCCCCGGGAACACTGAAGCTTTCTTT. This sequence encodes CSVVPGNTEAFF.

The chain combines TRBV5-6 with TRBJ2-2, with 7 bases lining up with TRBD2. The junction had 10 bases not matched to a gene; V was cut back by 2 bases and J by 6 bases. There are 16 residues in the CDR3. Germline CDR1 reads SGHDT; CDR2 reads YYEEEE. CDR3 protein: CASSFVLGRGAGELFF. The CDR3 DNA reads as TGTGCCAGCAGCTTCGTCCTAGGCCGGGGGGCCGGGGAGCTGTTTTTT.

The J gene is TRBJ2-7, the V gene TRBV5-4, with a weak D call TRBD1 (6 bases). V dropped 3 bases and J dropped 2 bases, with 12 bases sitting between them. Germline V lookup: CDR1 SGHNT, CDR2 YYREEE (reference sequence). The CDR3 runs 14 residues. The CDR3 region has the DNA TGTGCCAGCAGCTGGGGGACATCGCCCTACGAGCAGTACTTC. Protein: CASSWGTSPYEQYF.

CDR3 coding DNA: TGTGCCAGTAGTCTCAGCGGGAGGGCTGCAGATACGCAGTATTTT. Protein product: CASSLSGRAADTQYF. The chain recombines TRBV19 with TRBJ2-3, with 10 positions matching TRBD2. CDR1 and CDR2 (germline): LNHDA, SQIVND (reference sequence). V lost 5 bases, J lost 4 bases, and 6 bases stayed unmatched. This CDR3 comprises 15 residues.

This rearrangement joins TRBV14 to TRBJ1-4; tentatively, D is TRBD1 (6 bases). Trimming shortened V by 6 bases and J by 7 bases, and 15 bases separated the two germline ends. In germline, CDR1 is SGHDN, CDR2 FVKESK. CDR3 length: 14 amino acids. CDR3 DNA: TGTGCCAGCAGTTTCGGGGGGGGCCTTGAAAAACTGTTTTTT. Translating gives CASSFGGGLEKLFF.

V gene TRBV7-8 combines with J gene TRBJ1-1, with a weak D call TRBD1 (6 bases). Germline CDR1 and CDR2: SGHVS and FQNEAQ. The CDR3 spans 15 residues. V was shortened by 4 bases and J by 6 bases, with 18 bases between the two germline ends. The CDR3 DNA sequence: TGTGCCAGCAGCTCCGTAGGGGGTGGGGCCGCTGAAGCTTTCTTT. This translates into CASSSVGGGAAEAFF.